Listed here are 13 T cell receptor beta chains from one sample, sequenced in a study of PD-L1 blockade in urothelial cancer. Profiling relied on immunoSEQ multiplex PCR, and the TCRdb table lists in-frame clones only, not all of them. The sample records approximately 90,000 clones, around 84% being singletons. Time point here: pretreatment peripheral blood. Sequencing used PBMCs, obtained around atezolizumab (anti-PD-L1) treatment. These receptor sequences come from a man between 60 and 70 years old with urothelial cancer.

The chain links TRBV4-3 to TRBJ1-4; TRBD1 matches 8 bases. Germline-derived CDR1 and CDR2 are LGHNA and YSLEER. V shed 1 base and J 5 bases; nucleotides not matched to a gene: 3. This CDR3 contains 15 residues. The chain's CDR3 is CASSQARTGNEKLFF. The CDR3 nucleotides read TGCGCCAGCAGCCAAGCAAGGACAGGGAATGAAAAACTGTTTTTT.

The chain recombines TRBV7-2 with TRBJ2-5; D might be TRBD1 (5 bases). The CDR3 is 14 amino acids. The germline V gene has CDR1 SGHTA and CDR2 FQGNSA. V was shortened by 3 bases and J by 2 bases, with 10 bases between the two germline ends. CDR3 coding DNA: TGTGCCAGCAGCTTCCCAGGGAAACAAGAGACCCAGTACTTC. Its translation: CASSFPGKQETQYF.

This chain links TRBV10-3 with TRBJ1-4; D might be TRBD1 (5 bases). The V gene's germline CDR1 is ENHRY and CDR2 SYGVKD. V lost 10 bases and J lost 2, with 17 bases in between. The CDR3 extends over 15 amino acids. The CDR3 sequence is CATTDRGGTNEKLFF. CDR3 bases: TGTGCCACCACCGACCGCGGGGGGACTAATGAAAAACTGTTTTTT.

V and J are TRBV6-6 and TRBJ2-7, with TRBD2 identical over 9 bases. CDR1 is MNHNY, CDR2 SVGAGI, per germline (reference sequence). V was pared by 6 bases and J by 3 bases, with 3 bases of the junction left unmatched. The CDR3 contains 13 residues. The CDR3 loop reads CASRPSGIYEQYF. Here the CDR3 DNA reads TGTGCCAGCAGGCCTAGCGGGATCTACGAGCAGTACTTC.

This clone turned up a few times. The chain combines TRBV11-3 with TRBJ2-7, with TRBD2 as a possible D gene (5 bases). Germline CDR1 is SGHNT and CDR2 is YENEEA. V lost 4 bases, J lost 6 bases, and 7 bases lay in between. CDR3 size: 11 residues. The CDR3 here is CASSSGFEQYF. Here the CDR3 DNA reads TGTGCCAGCAGCTCGGGATTCGAGCAGTACTTC. Combining the CDR3 with reference TRBV11-3 and TRBJ2-7 gives the whole variable domain EAGVVQSPRYKIIEKKQPVAFWCNPISGHNTLYWYLQNLGQGPELLIRYENEEAVDDSQLPKDRFSAERLKGVDSTLKIQPAELGDSAVYLCASSSGFEQYFGPGTRLTVT.

The chain couples TRBV18 to TRBJ2-7, with TRBD1 identical over 10 bases. V shed 3 bases and J 7 bases; nucleotides not matched to a gene: 15. The CDR3 totals 17 residues. Per germline, CDR1 KGHSH and CDR2 LQKENI. The CDR3 sequence is CASSPAFVDRGLGEQYF. The CDR3 DNA reads as TGTGCCAGCTCACCTGCCTTTGTGGACAGGGGGTTGGGGGAGCAGTACTTC.

This clone has only one observation. The chain carries TRBV9 and TRBJ1-2; 8 bases fit TRBD1. The CDR3 contains 16 residues. J lost 1 base, V lost 4 bases, and 9 bases had no gene match. CDR1 SGDLS and CDR2 YYNGEE come from the germline V gene. CDR3 in amino acids: CASSPGGGQDNYGYTF. Written as DNA, the CDR3 is TGTGCCAGCAGCCCAGGAGGGGGACAGGATAACTATGGCTACACCTTC.

This clone was seen a single time. This chain links TRBV10-2 with TRBJ2-7, with 11 bases lining up with TRBD2. Germline CDR1 WSHSY, CDR2 SAAADI. The CDR3 is made up of 15 amino acids. J was trimmed by 2 bases and V by 10 bases; bases with no gene match: 10. CDR3 loop: CATKDGTSGAYEQYF. In nucleotides, the CDR3 is TGCGCCACCAAAGACGGGACTAGCGGAGCCTACGAGCAGTACTTC.

The rearrangement links TRBV12-5 to TRBJ2-3; 13 nucleotides line up with TRBD2. Germline V gene data show CDR1 as LGHNT and CDR2 as FRNRAP. V was pared by 6 bases and J by 7 bases, with 10 bases of the junction left unmatched. The CDR3 length is 16 residues. CDR3 nucleotides: TGTGCTAGTGGGACACTAGCGGGGGGGTTCCGGAATACGCAGTATTTT. It encodes CASGTLAGGFRNTQYF.

This clone was recorded only once. The rearrangement links TRBV27 to TRBJ1-4; tentatively, D is TRBD1 (5 bases). CDR3 length: 13 amino acids. Germline V gives CDR1 MNHEY, CDR2 SMNVEV (reference sequence). The germline V and J ends were trimmed by 3 bases and 7 bases, with 9 bases remaining between them. CDR3 coding DNA: TGTGCCAGCAGTTTCAGGGTTGGTGAAAAACTGTTTTTT. It is translated as CASSFRVGEKLFF.

The chain is built from TRBV6-5 and TRBJ2-7; possible D gene TRBD2, 5 bases. In germline, CDR1 is MNHEY, CDR2 SVGAGI. This CDR3 spans 14 amino acids. V was trimmed by 5 bases and J by 1 base, leaving 12 bases between them. The CDR3 DNA follows: TGTGCCAGCAGTGAAAAAGGACTGTCCTACGAGCAGTACTTC. Translated: CASSEKGLSYEQYF.

The rearrangement uses TRBV6-5 and TRBJ1-5, with a weak D call TRBD1 (5 bases). V shed 5 bases and J shed 2 bases, with 10 bases lying between them. Germline CDR1 and CDR2: MNHEY and SVGAGI. There are 14 residues in the CDR3. This CDR3 is CASSQGLGNQPQHF. In DNA form, the CDR3 reads TGTGCCAGCAGTCAGGGACTCGGCAATCAGCCCCAGCATTTT.

The chain couples TRBV11-3 to TRBJ2-1; TRBD1 aligns across 8 bases. The CDR3 contains 14 residues. V was clipped by 5 bases and J by 9 bases; unmatched bases: 9. The germline gives CDR1 SGHNT, CDR2 YENEEA. The CDR3 nucleotides read TGTGCCAGCAGCCCCGGGACAGGTCCCGGTGAGCAGTTCTTC. Translating it yields CASSPGTGPGEQFF.